The T cell receptor beta chain described here comes from a study of post-analysis software for immune sequencing data. The CDR3 spans 14 residues. CDR1 SGHTA and CDR2 FQGNSA come from the germline V gene. J gave up 2 bases and V 5 bases, and 5 bases lay outside the gene matches. There are many counts of this clonotype. Its cognate antigen is unknown. Unique molecular identifiers were built into the TCR beta cDNA libraries. T cells numbering about 0.85 to 11 million yielded cDNA molecules that totaled some 500,000. In TCRdb, the PCR reads were re-called with MiXCR into one record per CDR3 protein. The table has roughly 410,000 distinct CDR3 sequences, about a third seen once. The study's findings and limits: Samples from one preparation batch, clustered by F measure, grouped strongly together. Diversity measured as normalized Chao1 was significantly lower in multiple sclerosis patients than in controls. Controls had lower frequencies than patients of four or five TRBV segments, which included TRBV5-6, TRBV5-1 and TRBV20-1.

The V and J genes are TRBV7-2 and TRBJ2-7; 8 nucleotides align to TRBD2. Sequenced material: blood. The sequence derives from a girl between 5 and 17 years old with multiple sclerosis. The DNA of the CDR3 is TGTGCCAGCAGCCCTCGGGGGGGGGCCTACGAGCAGTACTTC. This gives the protein CASSPRGGAYEQYF.